Sequencing of this T cell receptor (beta chain) was carried out in a study of T cells after posttransplantation cyclophosphamide. Broader study findings: Later post-transplant blood repertoires were often dominated by donor CD8+ memory clones. Tissue-infiltrating T cells from skin or gut overlapped little with blood T cells. After PTCy, TRB diversity resembled that of CNI/methotrexate controls.

Some clones are missing from TCRdb's copy, which holds only in-frame ones; the method was immunoSEQ multiplex PCR. The sample yields about 25,000 clones, without any singletons. Treatment was busulfan-fludarabine conditioning, a marrow graft, and cyclophosphamide on days +3 and +4. CDR3 size: 15 residues. Per germline, CDR1 PRHDT and CDR2 FYEKMQ (reference sequence). The ends lost 7 bases at V and 2 bases at J; junction bases unmatched: 7. This clone was recorded many times. Its specificity is not known. The TCR comes from a male patient aged 18-30 years who received an allogeneic stem cell transplant from a related donor, was CMV-positive, and had no GVHD. The graft donor may account for some of the T cells. Here the sequenced sample was PBMCs, taken after allogeneic stem cell transplant with posttransplant cyclophosphamide. The rearrangement uses TRBV13 and TRBJ2-3, with 9 bases matching TRBD1. In DNA, the CDR3 is TGTGCCAGCACCATAGACAGGGGGGACACAGATACGCAGTATTTT. Its protein product is CASTIDRGDTDTQYF.